Shown below are 20 T cell receptor beta chains from a single sample sequenced in a study of blood T cell repertoires in COVID-19. Clones were read by immunoSEQ multiplex PCR, and TCRdb kept only the in-frame ones, dropping some. The repertoire consists of under 150,000 clones, with approximately 85% occurring once and the leading ten covering around 5.5%. Sequencing was carried out using peripheral blood. The receptors come from a woman aged 55-70 years with COVID-19, enrolled during active disease.

The chain combines TRBV5-6 with TRBJ2-7, with D possibly TRBD1 on 5 matching bases. V was cut by 1 base and J by 2 bases, with 10 bases left in between. The length of the CDR3 is 14 residues. Germline CDR1 reads SGHDT; CDR2 reads YYEEEE. The CDR3 DNA is TGTGCCAGCAGCTTGAACAGGTCTCCCTACGAGCAGTACTTC. The encoded protein is CASSLNRSPYEQYF.

The chain couples TRBV6-5 to TRBJ2-3; the D gene is possibly TRBD2 (5 bases). Germline V gives CDR1 MNHEY, CDR2 SVGAGI. Trimming shortened V by 4 bases and J by 4 bases, and 6 bases separated the two germline ends. This CDR3 contains 12 residues. CDR3 nucleotide sequence: TGTGCCAGCAGTTCGGGATCAGATACGCAGTATTTT. It codes for CASSSGSDTQYF.

The rearrangement uses TRBV6-2 or TRBV6-3 and TRBJ1-5, with 7 bases lining up with TRBD1. There are 16 residues in the CDR3. Germline CDR1 and CDR2: MNHEY and SVGEGT. The V segment lost 2 bases and the J segment 4 bases; nucleotides outside the gene matches: 8. The CDR3 DNA is TGTGCCAGCAGTTACACTAGGACAGGTGGGAATCAGCCCCAGCATTTT. Translating gives CASSYTRTGGNQPQHF.

In DNA, the CDR3 is TGTGCCACCAGCAGAGATAGCGGGGAGCGTGACACCATATATTTT. This encodes CATSRDSGERDTIYF. The rearrangement links TRBV15 to TRBJ1-3; D is undetermined. Trimming removed 0 bases from V and 8 bases from J, with 14 bases in between. CDR1 LNHNV and CDR2 YYDKDF come from the germline V gene (reference sequence). This CDR3 is 15 amino acids long.

The rearrangement links TRBV6-4 to TRBJ2-1, with no clear D. From germline, CDR1 is MRHNA and CDR2 SNTAGT. V was pared by 4 bases and J by 0 bases, with 10 bases between. There are 15 residues in the CDR3. CDR3 bases: TGTGCCAGCAGTGTTGGAGACCTCTCCTACAATGAGCAGTTCTTC. This sequence encodes CASSVGDLSYNEQFF.

This chain links TRBV5-1 with TRBJ2-1; 12 bases line up with TRBD2. The CDR3 runs to 16 residues. After removal of 2 bases from V and 8 bases from J, the junction contained 8 bases not matched to a gene. Germline V gives CDR1 SGHRS, CDR2 YFSETQ. The CDR3 reads CASSFLAGGKWDEQFF. The CDR3, as DNA: TGCGCCAGCAGCTTCCTAGCGGGGGGGAAATGGGATGAGCAGTTCTTC.

The chain links TRBV12-5 to TRBJ2-5; 9 bases line up with TRBD2. The germline V gene has CDR1 LGHNT and CDR2 FRNRAP. This CDR3 contains 14 residues. Losses at the gene ends were 6 bases for V and 6 bases for J; bases not matched to a gene: 8. CDR3 nucleotide sequence: TGTGCTAGTGGCCCCCTAAGCGGGGGGAAGACCCAGTACTTC. Translation: CASGPLSGGKTQYF.

This chain links TRBV27 with TRBJ1-4; TRBD1 agrees at 10 bases. The trim removed 3 bases at V and 8 bases at J, leaving 9 bases unmatched. The CDR3 consists of 16 residues. Per germline, CDR1 MNHEY and CDR2 SMNVEV (reference sequence). This CDR3 is CASSFQGTGVREKLFF. The CDR3 DNA is TGTGCCAGCAGTTTCCAAGGGACAGGGGTACGGGAAAAACTGTTTTTT.

V gene TRBV14 combines with J gene TRBJ2-1, with TRBD1 identical over 7 bases. Germline assignment: CDR1 SGHDN and CDR2 FVKESK. J lost 7 bases, V lost 6 bases, and 9 bases had no gene match. This CDR3 is 14 amino acids long. CDR3 sequence reads: CASSSGTDKNEQFF. As DNA, the CDR3 is TGTGCCAGCAGTTCCGGGACAGATAAAAATGAGCAGTTCTTC.

The rearrangement links TRBV5-6 to TRBJ1-2, with unresolved D. This CDR3 region has 15 residues. V lost 0 bases, J lost 7 bases, and 16 bases lay in between. Per germline, CDR1 SGHDT and CDR2 YYEEEE. DNA for the CDR3: TGTGCCAGCAGCTTGGGGCAGAGGGAATCGGGTGGCTACACCTTC. It codes for CASSLGQRESGGYTF.

The J gene is TRBJ1-2, the V gene TRBV7-2; the D is unclear. The V gene lost 0 bases and the J gene lost 8 bases, with 16 bases spanning the gap. Germline V gene data show CDR1 as SGHTA and CDR2 as FQGNSA. The CDR3 covers 15 residues. The CDR3 DNA follows: TGTGCCAGCAGCTTAGCGCGTCGGCAGGCCCGGGGCTACACCTTC. Encoded protein: CASSLARRQARGYTF.

This rearrangement joins TRBV6-5 to TRBJ2-1; a possible D gene is TRBD1 (6 bases). The germline CDR1 and CDR2 sequences are MNHEY and SVGAGI. The CDR3 contains 14 residues. V lost 2 bases, J lost 7 bases, and 12 bases lay in between. The DNA for the CDR3 is TGTGCCAGCAGTTACCTAGAACAGGGTAATGAGCAGTTCTTC. This gives the protein CASSYLEQGNEQFF.

This chain uses TRBV10-3 with TRBJ1-5, with unresolved D. This CDR3 is built from 16 residues. Trimming removed 0 bases from V and 5 bases from J, with 14 bases in between. In germline, CDR1 is ENHRY, CDR2 SYGVKD. CDR3 bases: TGTGCCATCAGTGAGTCGTCGGCGGAGGGATATCAGCCCCAGCATTTT. This translates into CAISESSAEGYQPQHF.

The chain combines TRBV6-2 or TRBV6-3 with TRBJ2-1; 8 bases agree with TRBD2. Germline V gene data show CDR1 as MNHEY and CDR2 as SVGEGT. The CDR3 covers 20 residues. V lost 0 bases, J lost 0 bases, and 13 bases stayed unmatched. The CDR3 DNA reads as TGTGCCAGCAGTTACTCGGGCGGGGGGCTACACCAGAGCTCCTACAATGAGCAGTTCTTC. Amino acid sequence: CASSYSGGGLHQSSYNEQFF.

There are a few counts of this clone. The rearrangement links TRBV6-5 to TRBJ1-5; a possible D gene is TRBD1 (6 bases). The germline V gene has CDR1 MNHEY and CDR2 SVGAGI. The CDR3 consists of 15 residues. V lost 0 bases to trimming and J lost 1 base, with 7 bases between them. The CDR3 coding sequence is TGTGCCAGCAGTTACTCTCAGGGGAGCAATCAGCCCCAGCATTTT. This encodes CASSYSQGSNQPQHF.

As DNA, the CDR3 is TGTGCCAGCAGCCTCATATCGATGGCCGGGACAGGGTCCGGCGAGCAGTTCTTC. It yields the protein CASSLISMAGTGSGEQFF. J is TRBJ2-1 and V is TRBV4-2; TRBD1 matches at 9 bases. CDR3 size: 18 residues. Germline values: CDR1 LGHNA, CDR2 YNFKEQ. V gave up 4 bases and J gave up 10 bases; unmatched junction bases: 20.

Comments on this clone: The sample holds other DNA sequences that translate to the same CDR3. This rearrangement joins TRBV5-4 to TRBJ1-3, with unresolved D. Germline V gene data show CDR1 as SGHNT and CDR2 as YYREEE (reference sequence). The CDR3 is made up of 15 amino acids. V was trimmed by 0 bases and J by 0 bases, leaving 7 bases between them. CDR3 bases: TGTGCCAGCAGCTTGGTTGGAGCCTCTGGAAACACCATATATTTT. Its translation is CASSLVGASGNTIYF.

In the case of this clone: In the same sample, other DNA sequences code for this CDR3. The chain employs TRBV7-8 and TRBJ1-6; 11 bases agree with TRBD1. The germline CDR1 and CDR2 sequences are SGHVS and FQNEAQ. CDR3 size: 17 residues. Trimming removed 5 bases from V and 4 bases from J; junction bases left unmatched: 7. The CDR3 spells CASSPRTGGSYNSPLHF. CDR3 nucleotide sequence: TGTGCCAGCAGCCCCCGGACAGGGGGCTCTTATAATTCACCCCTCCACTTT.

The chain couples TRBV5-1 to TRBJ1-2, with TRBD1 matching 8 bases. Looked up from germline, CDR1 is SGHRS and CDR2 is YFSETQ. The ends lost 3 bases at V and 0 bases at J; junction bases unmatched: 4. The CDR3 has 15 residues. CDR3 bases: TGCGCCAGCAGCTGGCAGGACAGGGCTAACTATGGCTACACCTTC. This translates into CASSWQDRANYGYTF. The full variable domain, with the rest looked up from reference TRBV5-1 and TRBJ1-2, is KAGVTQTPRYLIKTRGQQVTLSCSPISGHRSVSWYQQTPGQGLQFLFEYFSETQRNKGNFPGRFSGRQFSNSRSEMNVSTLELGDSALYLCASSWQDRANYGYTFGSGTRLTVV.

This CDR3 reads CASSFRYNEQFF. CDR3 nucleotides: TGTGCCAGCAGCTTTCGCTACAATGAGCAGTTCTTC. This sequence joins TRBV7-8 and TRBJ2-1; D gene unclear. Trimming left V 3 bases short and J 3 bases short, with 3 bases between. The CDR3 spans 12 residues. Germline V gene sequence: CDR1 SGHVS, CDR2 FQNEAQ.